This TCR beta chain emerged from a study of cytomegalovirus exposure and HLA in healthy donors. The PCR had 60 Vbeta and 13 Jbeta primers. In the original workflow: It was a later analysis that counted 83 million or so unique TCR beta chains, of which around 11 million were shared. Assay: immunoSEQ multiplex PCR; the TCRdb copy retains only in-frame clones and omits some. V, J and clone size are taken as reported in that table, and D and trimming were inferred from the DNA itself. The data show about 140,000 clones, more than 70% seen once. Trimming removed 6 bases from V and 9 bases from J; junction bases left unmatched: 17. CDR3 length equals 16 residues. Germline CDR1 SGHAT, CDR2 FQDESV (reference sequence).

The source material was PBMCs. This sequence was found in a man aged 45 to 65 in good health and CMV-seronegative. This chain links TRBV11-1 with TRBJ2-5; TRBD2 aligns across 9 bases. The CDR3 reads CASRPGISSGKAPQYF. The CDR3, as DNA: TGTGCCAGCAGACCAGGGATTTCTAGCGGGAAAGCCCCCCAGTACTTC.